A single sample gave rise to the 23 T cell receptor beta chains below, sequenced in a study of T cells in Graves' hyperthyroidism and ophthalmopathy. Amplified TCR beta CDR3 regions came from RNA transcripts. Researchers ran a first-round RT-PCR on the TCR CDR3 using the HTBI primer set. In TCRdb, the multiplex PCR reads were re-called with MiXCR into one record per CDR3 protein. In the table there are 95,000 to 100,000 distinct CDR3 sequences, roughly 56% of which are singletons. The sequencing input was blood. These receptors were taken from a woman aged 40 to 50 with Graves' hyperthyroidism.

This clonotype was observed at least ten times. The rearrangement joins TRBV7-8 to TRBJ2-2; 8 bases are shared with TRBD2. The CDR3 totals 17 residues. Germline values: CDR1 SGHVS, CDR2 FQNEAQ. V was clipped by 5 bases and J by 3 bases; unmatched bases: 11. CDR3 coding DNA: TGTGCCAGCAGCCGCAGCGGGAGCGGTTCGGACACCGGGGAGCTGTTTTTT. As protein: CASSRSGSGSDTGELFF.

The chain joins TRBV7-2 to TRBJ1-6; D is ambiguous. Germline lookup yields CDR1 SGHTA and CDR2 FQGNSA. The CDR3 length is 11 residues. The V and J ends lost 1 base and 17 bases respectively, with 9 bases between them. CDR3 in DNA: TGTGCCAGCAGCTTAGGTTCACACTTCCACTTT. It codes for CASSLGSHFHF.

At least ten counts were recorded for this clonotype. The chain uses TRBV7-2 and TRBJ2-1; 9 nucleotides line up with TRBD2. Germline-derived CDR1 and CDR2 are SGHTA and FQGNSA. Unmatched junction bases numbered 1, after V lost 1 base and J lost 3 bases. The CDR3 loop spans 15 amino acids. The chain's CDR3 is CASSLGLADYNEQFF. The CDR3 DNA follows: TGTGCCAGCAGCTTAGGACTAGCGGACTACAATGAGCAGTTCTTC. Variable domain in full (rest from reference TRBV7-2 and TRBJ2-1): GAGVSQSPSNKVTEKGKDVELRCDPISGHTALYWYRQSLGQGLEFLIYFQGNSAPDKSGLPSDRFSAERTGGSVSTLTIQRTQQEDSAVYLCASSLGLADYNEQFFGPGTRLTVL.

In this sample, this clonotype turned up many times. The genes are TRBV12-3 or TRBV12-4 and TRBJ1-4, with D hard to call. Trimming stripped 0 bases from V and 5 bases from J, with 4 bases between. The CDR3 has 13 residues. The CDR3 here is CASSLAGNEKLFF. The CDR3, as DNA: TGTGCCAGCAGTTTAGCAGGGAATGAAAAACTGTTTTTT.

The rearrangement joins TRBV9 to TRBJ2-7; 7 bases fit TRBD1. CDR3 length: 13 residues. With 4 bases clipped from V and 4 bases from J, the junction kept 5 bases outside the gene matches. The germline CDR1 and CDR2 sequences are SGDLS and YYNGEE. The CDR3 DNA sequence: TGTGCCAGCAGCCCCGAACAGGGGTACGAGCAGTACTTC. Protein: CASSPEQGYEQYF.

This clonotype was observed a few times. The rearrangement joins TRBV29-1 to TRBJ2-5, with 9 nucleotides matching TRBD2. CDR3 size: 13 residues. The junction had 9 bases not matched to a gene; V was cut back by 8 bases and J by 5 bases. From germline, CDR1 is SQVTM and CDR2 ANQGSEA. The CDR3 nucleotides are TGCAGCTTAGCTAGCGGGAAGGGGGAGACCCAGTACTTC. Its protein is CSLASGKGETQYF.

On this clonotype: A read error may produce the germline difference seen at one junction end. The chain joins TRBV13 to TRBJ2-3; unclear D gene. The CDR3 extends over 12 amino acids. Germline values: CDR1 PRHDT, CDR2 FYEKMQ (reference sequence). The DNA of the CDR3 is TGCGCCAGCAGCCAGATGGCGGATACGCAGTATTTT. Translated, it gives CASSQMADTQYF.

The chain recombines TRBV15 with TRBJ2-5; 7 bases line up with TRBD2. The CDR3 sequence is 13 residues long. Germline-derived CDR1 and CDR2 are LNHNV and YYDKDF (reference sequence). V lost 8 bases to trimming and J lost 5 bases; unmatched junction nucleotides: 8. CDR3 bases: TGTGCCACCTCCAGCGGGGACTTTGAGACCCAGTACTTC. It encodes CATSSGDFETQYF.

The CDR3 sequence: CSLMAGFQETQYF. The DNA of the CDR3 is TGCAGCTTAATGGCCGGCTTCCAAGAGACCCAGTACTTC. V gene TRBV29-1 combines with J gene TRBJ2-5; no reliable D call. Trimming took off 8 bases at V and 1 base at J, with 14 bases between the two ends. The CDR3 extends over 13 amino acids. Germline V lookup: CDR1 SQVTM, CDR2 ANQGSEA. Supplemented by reference TRBV29-1 and TRBJ2-5, the full variable domain reads SAVISQKPSRDICQRGTSLTIQCQVDSQVTMMFWYRQQPGQSLTLIATANQGSEATYESGFVIDKFPISRPNLTFSTLTVSNMSPEDSSIYLCSLMAGFQETQYFGPGTRLLVL.

The chain carries TRBV6-2 or TRBV6-3 and TRBJ2-7; no firm D call. V dropped 6 bases and J dropped 6 bases, with 15 bases sitting between them. CDR1 is MNHEY and CDR2 is SVGEGT in the germline V gene. The CDR3 spans 13 residues. The CDR3 reads CASSAGRMREQYF. CDR3 sequence (DNA): TGTGCCAGCAGCGCCGGAAGAATGCGCGAGCAGTACTTC.

This clonotype came up many times. The genes are TRBV20-1 and TRBJ2-3, with 8 positions matching TRBD2. CDR1 is DFQATT, CDR2 SNEGSKA, per germline (reference sequence). CDR3 length equals 14 residues. V shed 5 bases and J 1 base; nucleotides not matched to a gene: 5. The CDR3 DNA sequence: TGCAGTGCTTCAAGCGGGAGAGGCACAGATACGCAGTATTTT. Protein product: CSASSGRGTDTQYF.

The CDR3 sequence: CASSTTGGGGYTF. The CDR3 coding sequence is TGTGCCAGCAGTACGACAGGGGGAGGTGGCTACACCTTC. The V gene is TRBV2, the J gene TRBJ1-2, with 9 bases identical to TRBD1. The V and J ends lost 5 bases and 7 bases, in that order; junction bases with no gene match: 5. The germline V gene encodes CDR1 SNHLY and CDR2 FYNNEI. CDR3 length equals 13 residues.

This clonotype was found many times. V gene TRBV12-3 or TRBV12-4 combines with J gene TRBJ1-5; 9 nucleotides match TRBD1. J was trimmed by 4 bases and V by 7 bases; bases with no gene match: 8. CDR3 length: 15 residues. The CDR3 DNA is TGTGCCAGCAACCCCGGGACAGGGCCAAATCAGCCCCAGCATTTT. Protein: CASNPGTGPNQPQHF.

This chain uses TRBV6-1 with TRBJ1-5; D call uncertain. V lost 3 bases and J lost 7, with 10 bases in between. Per germline, CDR1 MNHNS and CDR2 SASEGT. The CDR3 is 13 residues long. For the CDR3, the DNA is TGTGCCAGCAGTGATCCAACTAGGCAGCCCCAGCATTTT. Protein sequence: CASSDPTRQPQHF.

The rearrangement joins TRBV6-5 to TRBJ1-2; 9 bases fit TRBD1. The CDR3 has 13 residues. Trimming took 4 bases from V and 6 from J; bases not matched to a gene: 3. The germline CDR1 and CDR2 sequences are MNHEY and SVGAGI. The DNA for the CDR3 is TGTGCCAGCAGTTTCACAGGGGGCGATGGCTACACCTTC. Translation: CASSFTGGDGYTF.

There are many counts of this clonotype. J is TRBJ1-3 and V is TRBV7-2, with a weak D call TRBD1 (6 bases). The CDR3 spans 15 residues. Trimming pared 5 bases from V and 0 bases from J, leaving 11 bases between. Germline loops: CDR1 SGHTA, CDR2 FQGNSA. CDR3: CASSPQGNSGNTIYF. CDR3 nucleotides: TGTGCCAGCAGCCCACAGGGCAACTCTGGAAACACCATATATTTT. The full variable domain, with the rest looked up from reference TRBV7-2 and TRBJ1-3, is GAGVSQSPSNKVTEKGKDVELRCDPISGHTALYWYRQSLGQGLEFLIYFQGNSAPDKSGLPSDRFSAERTGGSVSTLTIQRTQQEDSAVYLCASSPQGNSGNTIYFGEGSWLTVV.

This clonotype has ten or more counts. The chain is built from TRBV4-3 and TRBJ2-7; D gene ambiguous. The CDR3 runs to 13 residues. V was trimmed by 1 base and J by 7 bases, leaving 11 bases between them. Looked up from germline, CDR1 is LGHNA and CDR2 is YSLEER. CDR3 in DNA: TGCGCCAGCAGCCAAGTGATAGCTCGGGAGCAGTACTTC. Encoded protein: CASSQVIAREQYF.

The J gene is TRBJ2-5, the V gene TRBV7-3; 9 bases agree with TRBD2. Germline CDR1 and CDR2: SGHTA and FQGTGA. This CDR3 is built from 16 residues. V dropped 2 bases and J dropped 1; count of bases not matched to a gene: 5. CDR3: CASSLASGATQETQYF. DNA for the CDR3: TGTGCCAGCAGCTTAGCTAGCGGGGCAACCCAAGAGACCCAGTACTTC.

Concerning this clonotype: At one end the junction does not follow the germline gene, possibly because of a read error. The CDR3 DNA is TGTGCCAGTAGTATCTCCGGGACTAGCGGGAGCAGTTTC. Residues: CASSISGTSGSSF. This chain connects TRBV19 to TRBJ2-7; 14 bases fit TRBD2. CDR1 is LNHDA, CDR2 SQIVND, per germline (reference sequence). The CDR3 consists of 13 residues.

V and J are TRBV9 and TRBJ1-1; 9 bases align to TRBD1. With V trimmed by 3 bases and J by 6 bases, 9 bases remained unmatched. Germline V gene lookup returns CDR1 SGDLS and CDR2 YYNGEE. CDR3 length equals 15 residues. For the CDR3, the DNA is TGTGCCAGCAGCGACTCACAGGGGGCAAACGCTGAAGCTTTCTTT. It codes for CASSDSQGANAEAFF.

Many counts were recorded for this clonotype. The chain combines TRBV6-5 with TRBJ1-4; D gene ambiguous. V lost 5 bases to trimming and J lost 7 bases, with 14 bases between them. The CDR3 covers 14 residues. Germline lookup yields CDR1 MNHEY and CDR2 SVGAGI. CDR3 DNA: TGTGCCAGCAGTCTGGGAGAGGGTGGTGAAAAACTGTTTTTT. Protein: CASSLGEGGEKLFF.

As concerns this clonotype: A much larger clone is a single base away; this may be a read error. This sequence joins TRBV20-1 and TRBJ2-3; 9 nucleotides agree with TRBD2. Trimming at V came to 5 bases and at J to 8 bases, leaving 11 bases not matched to a gene. Looked up from germline, CDR1 is DFQATT and CDR2 is SNEGSKA (reference sequence). The CDR3 covers 14 residues. The chain's CDR3 is CSAEILREGSTQYF. CDR3 sequence (DNA): TGCAGTGCTGAAATCTTGCGGGAGGGATCTACGCAGTATTTT.

Comments on this clonotype: Given a much more abundant clone one base away, this may be a read error. The chain links TRBV5-1 to TRBJ2-7; D could derive from TRBD1 or TRBD2 (6 bases each). Germline CDR1 and CDR2: SGHRS and YFSETQ. The CDR3 is made up of 16 amino acids. The CDR3 protein is CVSSSGGGGLSYEQYF. CDR3 nucleotides: TGCGTCAGCAGCTCCGGGGGCGGCGGGCTCTCCTACGAGCAGTACTTC.